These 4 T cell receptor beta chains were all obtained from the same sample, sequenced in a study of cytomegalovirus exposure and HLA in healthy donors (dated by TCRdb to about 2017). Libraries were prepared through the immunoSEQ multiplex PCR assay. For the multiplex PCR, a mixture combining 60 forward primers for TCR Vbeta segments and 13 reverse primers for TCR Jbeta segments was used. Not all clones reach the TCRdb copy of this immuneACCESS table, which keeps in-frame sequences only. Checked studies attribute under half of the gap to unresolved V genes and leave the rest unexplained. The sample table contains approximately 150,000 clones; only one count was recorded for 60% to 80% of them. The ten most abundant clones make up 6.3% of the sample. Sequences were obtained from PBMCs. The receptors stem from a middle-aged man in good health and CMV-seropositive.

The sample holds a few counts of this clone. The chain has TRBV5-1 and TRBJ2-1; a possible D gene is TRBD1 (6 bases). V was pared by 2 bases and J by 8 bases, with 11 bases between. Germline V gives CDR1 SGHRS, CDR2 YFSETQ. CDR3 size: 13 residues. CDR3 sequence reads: CASSFSGADEQFF. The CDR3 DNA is TGCGCCAGCAGCTTTTCAGGGGCGGATGAGCAGTTCTTC.

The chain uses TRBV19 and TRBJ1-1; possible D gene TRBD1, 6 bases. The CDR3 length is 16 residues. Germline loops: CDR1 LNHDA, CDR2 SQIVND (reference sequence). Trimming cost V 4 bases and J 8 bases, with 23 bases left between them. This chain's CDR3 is CASSTGGVRGGIEAFF. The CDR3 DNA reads TGTGCCAGTAGTACCGGAGGAGTAAGGGGGGGGATAGAAGCTTTCTTT.

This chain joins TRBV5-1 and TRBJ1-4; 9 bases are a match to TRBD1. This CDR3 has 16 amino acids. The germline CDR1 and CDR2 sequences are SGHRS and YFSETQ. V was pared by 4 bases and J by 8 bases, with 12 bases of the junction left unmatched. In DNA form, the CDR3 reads TGCGCCAGCAGCCAGGGCGTCGCGACAGGGGGGGAAAAACTGTTTTTT. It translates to CASSQGVATGGEKLFF.

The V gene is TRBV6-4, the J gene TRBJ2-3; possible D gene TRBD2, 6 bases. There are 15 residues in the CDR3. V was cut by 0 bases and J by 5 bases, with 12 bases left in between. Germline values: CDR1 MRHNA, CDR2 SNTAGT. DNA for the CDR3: TGTGCCAGCAGTGACTCTAGTCAGGGAGGAGATACGCAGTATTTT. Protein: CASSDSSQGGDTQYF.